These 22 T cell receptor beta chains were all obtained from the same sample, sequenced in a study of regulatory T cells in long-lasting Graves disease. Libraries of TCR beta came from iRepertoire HTBI primers plus Arm-PCR of CDR3 regions. TCRdb reanalysed the multiplex PCR reads using MiXCR and keeps one entry per CDR3 protein. Of approximately 300,000 distinct CDR3 sequences detected, 15% to 20% appear once; the ten largest clones hold about 39%. Described time point: newly diagnosed GD, antithyroid drugs for less than 3 months. The TCR library was made from RNA extracted from PBMCs. The sample in question was peripheral blood mononuclear cells (PBMCs), obtained at new diagnosis, from a patient treated with antithyroid drugs. The receptor source for this set is a female donor with Graves disease.

This clonotype was observed a few times. The chain links TRBV7-9 to TRBJ2-6; D remains unclear. Germline V gene sequence: CDR1 SEHNR, CDR2 FQNEAQ (reference sequence). The CDR3 has 14 residues. Between the trimmed V and J ends, which lost 3 bases and 2 bases, there was a span of 5 bases. CDR3 sequence: CASSFLAGANVLTF. The CDR3 region has the DNA TGTGCCAGCAGCTTTCTTGCTGGGGCCAACGTCCTGACTTTC.

This clonotype turned up a few times. V usage is TRBV7-9 and J usage is TRBJ2-2, with D unresolved. CDR1 is SEHNR, CDR2 FQNEAQ, per germline (reference sequence). The ends were cut back, 1 base at V and 6 bases at J, with 6 bases in the middle. The CDR3 is 13 amino acids. CDR3 protein: CASSLDSPGELFF. CDR3 coding DNA: TGTGCCAGCAGCTTAGATAGCCCCGGGGAGCTGTTTTTT. Complete variable domain (other parts from reference TRBV7-9 and TRBJ2-2): DTGVSQNPRHKITKRGQNVTFRCDPISEHNRLYWYRQTLGQGPEFLTYFQNEAQLEKSRLLSDRFSAERPKGSFSTLEIQRTEQGDSAMYLCASSLDSPGELFFGEGSRLTVL.

This clonotype was counted only a few times. The V and J genes are TRBV4-1 and TRBJ2-3; TRBD2 agrees at 11 bases. V was clipped by 1 base and J by 7 bases; unmatched bases: 4. This CDR3 has 15 amino acids. Germline lookup yields CDR1 MGHRA and CDR2 YSYEKL. CDR3 sequence: CASSQGVAGGYTQYF. CDR3 DNA sequence: TGCGCCAGCAGCCAAGGCGTAGCGGGAGGGTATACGCAGTATTTT.

The chain carries TRBV7-9 and TRBJ2-7, with D unclear. Trimming cost V 1 base and J 3 bases, with 10 bases left between them. The germline gives CDR1 SEHNR, CDR2 FQNEAQ (reference sequence). CDR3 size: 14 residues. CDR3 nucleotide sequence: TGTGCCAGCAGCTTAGTGGACGCACTCTACGAGCAGTACTTC. This gives the protein CASSLVDALYEQYF. The complete variable domain, with remaining parts taken from reference TRBV7-9 and TRBJ2-7, reads DTGVSQNPRHKITKRGQNVTFRCDPISEHNRLYWYRQTLGQGPEFLTYFQNEAQLEKSRLLSDRFSAERPKGSFSTLEIQRTEQGDSAMYLCASSLVDALYEQYFGPGTRLTVT.

V is TRBV5-1 and J is TRBJ1-2, with 9 bases lining up with TRBD1. Germline trimming cut 4 bases from V and 3 bases from J; bases unmatched to any gene: 10. CDR1 is SGHRS, CDR2 YFSETQ, per germline. The CDR3 totals 16 residues. The CDR3 bases are TGCGCCAGCAGCCCGGGGACAGGGATTGCCGACTATGGCTACACCTTC. Its protein is CASSPGTGIADYGYTF.

This clonotype has at least ten counts. J is TRBJ1-5 and V is TRBV27, with D maybe TRBD1 (5 bases). CDR3 size: 13 residues. Trimming shortened V by 8 bases and J by 7 bases, and 15 bases separated the two germline ends. From germline, CDR1 is MNHEY and CDR2 SMNVEV (reference sequence). For the CDR3, the DNA is TGTGCCAGCTCCCCCTCAGGGTACCAGCCCCAGCATTTT. Protein sequence: CASSPSGYQPQHF.

This clonotype was seen repeatedly, ten times or more. The rearrangement joins TRBV20-1 to TRBJ2-3, with TRBD2 as a possible D gene (5 bases). The CDR3 consists of 13 residues. The ends were cut back, 3 bases at V and 9 bases at J, with 16 bases in the middle. Germline-derived CDR1 and CDR2 are DFQATT and SNEGSKA (reference sequence). CDR3 sequence: CSASPGLETTQYF. The DNA of the CDR3 is TGCAGTGCTAGCCCTGGACTGGAGACGACGCAGTATTTT.

This clonotype was recorded at least ten times. The rearrangement links TRBV27 to TRBJ1-6; weak D call: TRBD1 (6 bases). Germline-derived CDR1 and CDR2 are MNHEY and SMNVEV (reference sequence). V lost 7 bases and J 5 bases, leaving 15 bases between the germline ends. The CDR3 loop spans 15 amino acids. This CDR3 reads CASKMTGQNNSPLHF. The CDR3 nucleotides read TGTGCCAGCAAGATGACCGGACAGAATAATTCACCCCTCCACTTT.

The V call is TRBV19, the J call TRBJ2-5; D might be TRBD1 (7 bases). V shed 5 bases and J shed 2 bases, with 15 bases lying between them. The CDR3 runs to 15 residues. Germline V gene data show CDR1 as LNHDA and CDR2 as SQIVND (reference sequence). DNA of the CDR3: TGTGCCAGTAGTGCGCGGGACAGTGGACAAGAGACCCAGTACTTC. Translation: CASSARDSGQETQYF.

This clonotype has more than one count but fewer than ten. With a much larger clone just one base away, this may be a read error. Here the CDR3 DNA reads TGTGCCAGCAGCTTACTGGACAGCTATGGCTACGCCTTC. It yields the protein CASSLLDSYGYAF. The chain uses TRBV7-9 and TRBJ1-2, with TRBD1 as a possible D gene (6 bases). In germline, CDR1 is SEHNR, CDR2 FQNEAQ (reference sequence). This CDR3 region has 13 residues.

This clonotype was recorded at least ten times. The V gene is TRBV5-6, the J gene TRBJ2-6, with D uncertain. The germline V gene has CDR1 SGHDT and CDR2 YYEEEE. Trimming took off 2 bases at V and 0 bases at J, with 6 bases between the two ends. This CDR3 has 15 amino acids. CDR3 residues: CASSLQNSGANVLTF. The CDR3 coding sequence is TGTGCCAGCAGCTTACAGAACTCTGGGGCCAACGTCCTGACTTTC.

This clonotype was detected many times. The CDR3 spells CSVVGTEYGYTF. For the CDR3, the DNA is TGCAGCGTTGTGGGGACAGAGTATGGCTACACCTTC. The chain has TRBV29-1 and TRBJ1-2; 7 bases are shared with TRBD1. The V gene end was trimmed by 4 bases and the J gene end by 5 bases; junction bases not matched to a gene: 4. Germline values: CDR1 SQVTM, CDR2 ANQGSEA. CDR3 size: 12 residues.

Regarding this clonotype: As the CDR3 is not closed by the conserved phenylalanine or tryptophan, this likely results from a read error. The limits of the CDR3 on the DNA are not certain, so only TCRdb's listed CDR3 is given. The chain carries TRBV20-1 and TRBJ2-3. Germline values: CDR1 DFQATT, CDR2 SNEGSKA (reference sequence). The length of the CDR3 is 11 amino acids, counting both ends. The CDR3: CSARTSDTHYI.

The chain has TRBV2 and TRBJ2-7; D possibly corresponds to TRBD2 (6 bases). V lost 7 bases to trimming and J lost 3 bases, with 16 bases between them. This CDR3 comprises 14 residues. In germline, CDR1 is SNHLY, CDR2 FYNNEI. CDR3: CASTQVGGGYEQYF. CDR3 DNA sequence: TGTGCCAGCACCCAGGTGGGGGGAGGCTACGAGCAGTACTTC.

In this sample, this clonotype turned up many times. V is TRBV12-3 or TRBV12-4 and J is TRBJ2-5; 11 nucleotides line up with TRBD2. The CDR3 is 18 residues long. V shed 3 bases, J shed 5 bases, and the junction held 14 bases outside the gene matches. The DNA for the CDR3 is TGTGCCAGCAGTTTTCGCCTAGCGGGAGGCCCTGGAGGGGAGACCCAGTACTTC. Its translation is CASSFRLAGGPGGETQYF.

V usage is TRBV11-2 and J usage is TRBJ2-1; D is unresolved. This CDR3 spans 15 amino acids. The germline V gene has CDR1 SGHAT and CDR2 FQNNGV. V lost 1 base, J lost 8 bases, and 15 bases lay in between. The CDR3 DNA reads TGTGCCAGCAGCTTAGGAGGAAAGGGTGGGCATGAGCAGTTCTTC. This sequence encodes CASSLGGKGGHEQFF.

J is TRBJ2-1 and V is TRBV2, with TRBD2 matching 10 bases. In germline, CDR1 is SNHLY, CDR2 FYNNEI. Trimming at V came to 8 bases and at J to 9 bases, leaving 13 bases not matched to a gene. The CDR3 is 15 amino acids. CDR3 sequence reads: CASGEREGRGGEQFF. In DNA form, the CDR3 reads TGTGCCAGCGGGGAGCGGGAGGGCCGGGGCGGTGAGCAGTTCTTC.

This clonotype was counted many times. This rearrangement joins TRBV10-1 to TRBJ2-1; the D is unclear. The CDR3 sequence is 14 residues long. Germline V gene data show CDR1 as WNHNN and CDR2 as SYGVQD (reference sequence). V was shortened by 5 bases and J by 6 bases, with 14 bases between the two germline ends. As DNA, the CDR3 is TGCGCCAGCAGTTTGGACCCCACCGCCAATGAGCAGTTCTTC. This sequence encodes CASSLDPTANEQFF.

This clonotype came up a few times. This chain links TRBV2 with TRBJ2-5; TRBD2 agrees at 7 bases. The trim removed 6 bases at V and 5 bases at J, leaving 15 bases unmatched. In germline, CDR1 is SNHLY, CDR2 FYNNEI. The CDR3 loop spans 16 amino acids. CDR3 in amino acids: CASSLAASGGSETQYF. The DNA of the CDR3 is TGTGCCAGCAGCTTAGCGGCTAGCGGAGGGTCGGAGACCCAGTACTTC.

This clonotype has ten or more counts. V gene TRBV2 combines with J gene TRBJ1-1; no firm D call. Trimming pared 11 bases from V and 0 bases from J, leaving 16 bases between. Germline V lookup: CDR1 SNHLY, CDR2 FYNNEI. This CDR3 comprises 14 residues. This CDR3 is CASRTDQVNTEAFF. The CDR3 DNA follows: TGTGCCTCCAGGACGGACCAAGTGAACACTGAAGCTTTCTTT. Based on the CDR3 plus reference TRBV2 and TRBJ1-1, the full variable domain is EPEVTQTPSHQVTQMGQEVILRCVPISNHLYFYWYRQILGQKVEFLVSFYNNEISEKSEIFDDQFSVERPDGSNFTLKIRSTKLEDSAMYFCASRTDQVNTEAFFGQGTRLTVV.

Many counts were recorded for this clonotype. The V call is TRBV9, the J call TRBJ2-3; D is unclear. Trimming pared 0 bases from V and 2 bases from J, leaving 7 bases between. Germline CDR1 SGDLS, CDR2 YYNGEE. The CDR3 is 14 residues long. CDR3 coding DNA: TGTGCCAGCAGCGTAGGTCTAGACACAGATACGCAGTATTTT. Its translation is CASSVGLDTDTQYF.

Ten or more counts support this clonotype. The chain uses TRBV12-3 or TRBV12-4 and TRBJ2-1; 11 positions match TRBD2. The V segment lost 1 base and the J segment 9 bases; nucleotides outside the gene matches: 5. The CDR3 spans 15 residues. The CDR3, as DNA: TGTGCCAGCAGTTTAGTAGCGGGGGGGGCCGGTGAGCAGTTCTTC. Its translation: CASSLVAGGAGEQFF.